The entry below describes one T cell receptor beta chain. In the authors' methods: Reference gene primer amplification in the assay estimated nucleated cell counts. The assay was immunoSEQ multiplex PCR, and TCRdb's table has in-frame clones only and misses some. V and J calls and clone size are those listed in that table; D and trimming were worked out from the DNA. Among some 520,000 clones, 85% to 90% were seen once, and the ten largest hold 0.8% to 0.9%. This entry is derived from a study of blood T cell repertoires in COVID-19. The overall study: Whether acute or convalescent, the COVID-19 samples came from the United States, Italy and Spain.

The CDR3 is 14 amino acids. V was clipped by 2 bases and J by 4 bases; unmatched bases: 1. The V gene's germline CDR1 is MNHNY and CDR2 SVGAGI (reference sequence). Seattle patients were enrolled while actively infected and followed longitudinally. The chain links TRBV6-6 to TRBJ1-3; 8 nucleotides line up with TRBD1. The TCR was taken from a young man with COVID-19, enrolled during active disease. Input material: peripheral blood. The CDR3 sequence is CASSYRTGGNTIYF. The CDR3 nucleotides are TGTGCCAGCAGTTACCGGACAGGGGGAAACACCATATATTTT.